Following are 13 T cell receptor beta chains from one sample sequenced in a study of radiotherapy plus CTLA-4 blockade in lung cancer. Repertoires were generated with immunoSEQ multiplex PCR, while TCRdb's copy carries only in-frame clones and drops some. Altogether tens of thousands of clones are present, roughly four fifths being singletons, with the ten largest covering 0.82%. The source material was peripheral blood, sampled from a patient treated with radiotherapy plus ipilimumab. The receptors shown here come from a human donor with non-small cell lung cancer who had stable disease on radiotherapy plus ipilimumab.

The chain carries TRBV10-3 and TRBJ2-5, with D perhaps matching TRBD1 (6 bases). V lost 6 bases and J lost 2, with 10 bases in between. The germline V gene encodes CDR1 ENHRY and CDR2 SYGVKD. CDR3 length: 13 residues. The CDR3 DNA reads TGTGCCATCAGGGCGGACAGTCAAGAGACCCAGTACTTC. It is translated as CAIRADSQETQYF.

CDR3 sequence (DNA): TGTGCCAGCAGCCAAGGGACCGGCTACAATGAGCAGTTCTTC. Amino acids: CASSQGTGYNEQFF. The V call is TRBV11-3, the J call TRBJ2-1; D tentatively reads TRBD1 or TRBD2 (5 bases each). CDR1 and CDR2 (germline): SGHNT, YENEEA. Deletions cut 5 bases from V and 3 bases from J, with 11 bases between. The CDR3 covers 14 residues.

This chain connects TRBV19 to TRBJ1-1, with D possibly TRBD1 on 5 matching bases. The CDR3 totals 15 residues. The V end was cut by 2 bases, the J end by 4 bases, with 14 bases between. The V gene's germline CDR1 is LNHDA and CDR2 SQIVND (reference sequence). CDR3 in amino acids: CASSIQGRPGTEAFF. For the CDR3, the DNA is TGTGCCAGTAGTATACAGGGACGTCCGGGCACTGAAGCTTTCTTT.

The gene calls are TRBV5-3 and TRBJ1-4, with TRBD1 as a possible D gene (5 bases). TRBV5-3 qualifies as an ORF whose function is uncertain. V was trimmed by 5 bases and J by 5 bases, leaving 16 bases between them. The CDR3 is 15 amino acids. The CDR3 here is CARSSVDSPNEKLFF. The CDR3 DNA follows: TGTGCCAGAAGTTCCGTCGACAGCCCCAATGAAAAACTGTTTTTT.

The chain recombines TRBV6-5 with TRBJ2-1; 9 bases are shared with TRBD1. Germline CDR1 is MNHEY and CDR2 is SVGAGI. J gave up 8 bases and V 4 bases, and 9 bases lay outside the gene matches. The CDR3 is made up of 15 amino acids. The CDR3 nucleotides are TGTGCCAGCAGTTCCCCGACAGGGGGGCGGTATGAGCAGTTCTTC. This translates into CASSSPTGGRYEQFF.

V and J are TRBV7-6 and TRBJ2-1; TRBD2 is a possible D gene (6 bases). The CDR3 totals 15 residues. The V gene's germline CDR1 is SGHVS and CDR2 FNYEAQ. Trimming left V 3 bases short and J 5 bases short, with 14 bases between. The CDR3 loop reads CASSLERVLHNEQFF. The CDR3 DNA reads as TGTGCCAGCAGCTTGGAGCGGGTTCTCCACAATGAGCAGTTCTTC.

The chain employs TRBV27 and TRBJ1-2; 10 bases match TRBD1. The CDR3 contains 16 residues. V shed 5 bases and J 8 bases; nucleotides not matched to a gene: 14. Germline-derived CDR1 and CDR2 are MNHEY and SMNVEV (reference sequence). Here the CDR3 DNA reads TGTGCCAGCAGTCCCACCCAGAGGACAGGGGGAGGGGGCTACACCTTC. Translated: CASSPTQRTGGGGYTF.

The CDR3 is CASGTGAGEQYF. CDR3 DNA: TGTGCTAGTGGTACAGGGGCTGGGGAGCAGTACTTC. The chain joins TRBV12-5 to TRBJ2-5, with 7 bases fitting TRBD1. Germline-derived CDR1 and CDR2 are LGHNT and FRNRAP. Losses at the gene ends were 5 bases for V and 11 bases for J; bases not matched to a gene: 8. The CDR3 extends over 12 amino acids.

This clone was detected only once. This chain joins TRBV19 and TRBJ2-7; the match to TRBD2 covers 7 bases. In germline, CDR1 is LNHDA, CDR2 SQIVND (reference sequence). The CDR3 runs 16 residues. The V and J ends lost 5 bases and 3 bases, in that order; junction bases with no gene match: 13. The CDR3 loop reads CASSRLAAGNDYEQYF. CDR3 sequence (DNA): TGTGCCAGTAGTCGGCTAGCAGCGGGGAACGACTACGAGCAGTACTTC. Complete variable domain (other parts from reference TRBV19 and TRBJ2-7): DGGITQSPKYLFRKEGQNVTLSCEQNLNHDAMYWYRQDPGQGLRLIYYSQIVNDFQKGDIAEGYSVSREKKESFPLTVTSAQKNPTAFYLCASSRLAAGNDYEQYFGPGTRLTVT.

V usage is TRBV6-1 and J usage is TRBJ2-3; no definite D call. CDR3 length: 13 residues. The germline V gene has CDR1 MNHNS and CDR2 SASEGT. Trimming took 6 bases from V and 0 from J, leaving 7 bases between them. The CDR3 coding sequence is TGTGCCAGCAGGATTGACAGCACAGATACGCAGTATTTT. Its protein product is CASRIDSTDTQYF.

This clone was found a few times. The rearrangement uses TRBV27 and TRBJ1-2; 8 bases agree with TRBD1. This CDR3 has 13 residues. V dropped 5 bases and J dropped 8; count of bases not matched to a gene: 7. Germline V CDR1 and CDR2: MNHEY, SMNVEV (reference sequence). The DNA for the CDR3 is TGTGCCAGCAGTGTCCGACAGGGGATGGGCTACACCTTC. Translated, it gives CASSVRQGMGYTF.

J is TRBJ1-5 and V is TRBV6-6; TRBD1 matches 7 bases. CDR1 and CDR2 (germline): MNHNY, SVGAGI (reference sequence). The V and J ends lost 2 bases and 7 bases, in that order; junction bases with no gene match: 5. The CDR3 runs 14 residues. The CDR3 protein is CASSYGRGGQPQHF. The CDR3 nucleotides are TGTGCCAGCAGTTACGGCAGGGGGGGACAGCCCCAGCATTTT.

The rearrangement uses TRBV30 and TRBJ1-5; 9 nucleotides agree with TRBD1. Germline V gives CDR1 GTSNPN, CDR2 SVGIG (reference sequence). Losses at the gene ends were 2 bases for V and 6 bases for J; bases not matched to a gene: 14. The CDR3 is made up of 17 amino acids. The CDR3 DNA reads as TGTGCCTGGAGTCTCCCAACGGGACAGGGAGTTGGTCAGCCCCAGCATTTT. Its protein is CAWSLPTGQGVGQPQHF. Full variable domain (outside the CDR3, taken from reference TRBV30 and TRBJ1-5): SQTIHQWPATLVQPVGSPLSLECTVEGTSNPNLYWYRQAAGRGLQLLFYSVGIGQISSEVPQNLSASRPQDRQFILSSKKLLLSDSGFYLCAWSLPTGQGVGQPQHFGDGTRLSIL.